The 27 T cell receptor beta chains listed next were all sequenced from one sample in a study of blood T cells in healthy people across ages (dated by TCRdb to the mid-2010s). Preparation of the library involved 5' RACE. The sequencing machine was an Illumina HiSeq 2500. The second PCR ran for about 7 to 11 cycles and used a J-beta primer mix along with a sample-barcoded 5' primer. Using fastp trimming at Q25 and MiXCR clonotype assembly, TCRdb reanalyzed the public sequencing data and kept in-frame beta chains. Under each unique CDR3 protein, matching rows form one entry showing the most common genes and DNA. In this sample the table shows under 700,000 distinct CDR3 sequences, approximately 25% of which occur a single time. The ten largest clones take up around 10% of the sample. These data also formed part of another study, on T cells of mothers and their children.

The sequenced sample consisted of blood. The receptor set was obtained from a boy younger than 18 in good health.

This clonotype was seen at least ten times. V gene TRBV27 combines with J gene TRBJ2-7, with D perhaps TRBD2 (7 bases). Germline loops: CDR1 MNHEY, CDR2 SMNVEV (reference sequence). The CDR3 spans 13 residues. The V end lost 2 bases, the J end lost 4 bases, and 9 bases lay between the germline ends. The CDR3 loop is CASSLRGGYEQYF. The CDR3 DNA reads TGTGCCAGCAGTTTAAGGGGGGGTTACGAGCAGTACTTC.

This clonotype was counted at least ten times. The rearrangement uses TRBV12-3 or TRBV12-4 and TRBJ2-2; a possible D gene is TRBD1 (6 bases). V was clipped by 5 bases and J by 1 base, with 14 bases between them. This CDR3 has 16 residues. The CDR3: CASSTLRGGNTGELFF. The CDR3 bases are TGTGCCAGCAGTACCCTGAGAGGGGGGAACACCGGGGAGCTGTTTTTT.

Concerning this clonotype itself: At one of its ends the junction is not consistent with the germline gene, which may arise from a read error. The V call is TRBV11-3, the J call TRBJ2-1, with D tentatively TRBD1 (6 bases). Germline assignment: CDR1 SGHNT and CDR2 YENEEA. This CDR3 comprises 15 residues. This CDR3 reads CASSRHGKRDNERFF. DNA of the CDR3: TGTGCCAGCAGCAGACACGGTAAGAGGGACAATGAGCGGTTCTTC.

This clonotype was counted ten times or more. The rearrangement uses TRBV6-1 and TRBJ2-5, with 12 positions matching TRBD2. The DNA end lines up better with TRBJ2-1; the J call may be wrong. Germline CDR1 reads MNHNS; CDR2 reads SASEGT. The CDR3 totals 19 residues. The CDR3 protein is CASSDPGLAGPFSPRGQFF. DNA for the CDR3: TGTGCCAGCAGTGACCCCGGACTAGCGGGGCCCTTCTCACCCCGGGGGCAGTTCTTC.

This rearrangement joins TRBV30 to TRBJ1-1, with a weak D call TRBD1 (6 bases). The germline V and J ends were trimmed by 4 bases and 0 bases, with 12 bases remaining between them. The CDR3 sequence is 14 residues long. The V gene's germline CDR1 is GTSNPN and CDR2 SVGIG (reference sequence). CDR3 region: CAWILGALNTEAFF. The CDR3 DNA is TGTGCCTGGATCCTGGGGGCGTTGAACACTGAAGCTTTCTTT.

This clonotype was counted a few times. This chain's CDR3 is CASSVARGNSPLHF. In nucleotides, the CDR3 is TGTGCCAGCAGCGTAGCCAGGGGGAATTCACCCCTCCACTTT. The chain couples TRBV9 to TRBJ1-6; 7 nucleotides line up with TRBD1. This CDR3 has 14 amino acids. The V gene's germline CDR1 is SGDLS and CDR2 YYNGEE. The J segment lost 7 bases and the V segment lost 0 bases, leaving 1 base of the junction unmatched.

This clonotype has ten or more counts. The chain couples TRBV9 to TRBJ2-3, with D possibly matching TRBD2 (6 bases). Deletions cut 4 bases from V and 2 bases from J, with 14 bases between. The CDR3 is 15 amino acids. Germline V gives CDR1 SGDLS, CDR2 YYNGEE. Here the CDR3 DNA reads TGTGCCAGCAGCTCGGGAGTTCTGGACACAGATACGCAGTATTTT. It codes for CASSSGVLDTDTQYF.

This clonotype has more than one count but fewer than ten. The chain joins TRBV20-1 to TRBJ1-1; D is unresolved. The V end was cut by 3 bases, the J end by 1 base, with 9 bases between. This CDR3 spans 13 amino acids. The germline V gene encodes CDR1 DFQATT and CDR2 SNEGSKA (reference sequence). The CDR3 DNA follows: TGCAGTGCTAGTCGCCAGAGGAACACTGAAGCTTTCTTT. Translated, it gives CSASRQRNTEAFF.

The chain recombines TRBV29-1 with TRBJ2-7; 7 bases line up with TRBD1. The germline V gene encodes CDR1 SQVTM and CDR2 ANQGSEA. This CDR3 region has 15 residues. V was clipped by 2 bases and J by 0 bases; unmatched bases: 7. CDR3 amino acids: CSVELETGYSYEQYF. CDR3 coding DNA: TGCAGCGTTGAACTTGAGACAGGGTACTCCTACGAGCAGTACTTC.

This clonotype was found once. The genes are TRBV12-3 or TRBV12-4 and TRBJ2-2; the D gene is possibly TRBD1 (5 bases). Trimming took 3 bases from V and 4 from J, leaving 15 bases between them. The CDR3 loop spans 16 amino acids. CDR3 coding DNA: TGTGCCAGCAGTTTGGTTGGGGCGTCGGGCACCGGGGAGCTGTTTTTT. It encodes CASSLVGASGTGELFF.

DNA of the CDR3: TGCAGTGCTAGATTCCCGGGACAGAACACTGAAGCTTTCTTT. This encodes CSARFPGQNTEAFF. The chain is built from TRBV20-1 and TRBJ1-1; a weak D match, TRBD1 (6 bases). Germline V gene sequence: CDR1 DFQATT, CDR2 SNEGSKA (reference sequence). V gave up 2 bases and J gave up 1 base, with 11 bases separating them. This CDR3 has 14 amino acids.

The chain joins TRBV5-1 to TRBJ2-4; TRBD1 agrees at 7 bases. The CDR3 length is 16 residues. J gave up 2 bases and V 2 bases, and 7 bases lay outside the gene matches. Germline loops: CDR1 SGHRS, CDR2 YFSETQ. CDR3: CASSLRQGNSKNIQYF. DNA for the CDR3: TGCGCCAGCAGCTTAAGACAGGGAAATTCCAAAAACATTCAGTACTTC.

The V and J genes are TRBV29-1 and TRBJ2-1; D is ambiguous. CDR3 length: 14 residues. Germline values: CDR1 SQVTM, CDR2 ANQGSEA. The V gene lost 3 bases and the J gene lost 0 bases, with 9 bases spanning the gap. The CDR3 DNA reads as TGCAGCGTTGATGTCCGAGGCTCCTACAATGAGCAGTTCTTC. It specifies CSVDVRGSYNEQFF.

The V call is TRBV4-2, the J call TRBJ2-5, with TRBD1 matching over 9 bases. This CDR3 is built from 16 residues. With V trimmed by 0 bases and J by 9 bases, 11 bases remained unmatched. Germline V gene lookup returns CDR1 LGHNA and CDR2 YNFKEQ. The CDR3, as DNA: TGTGCCAGCAGCCAAGAGTACCGGACAGGGGCAGGGGCCCAGTACTTC. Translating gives CASSQEYRTGAGAQYF.

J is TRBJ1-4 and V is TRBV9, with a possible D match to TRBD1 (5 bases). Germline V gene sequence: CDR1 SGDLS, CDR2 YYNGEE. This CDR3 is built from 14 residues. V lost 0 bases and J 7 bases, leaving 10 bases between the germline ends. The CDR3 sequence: CASSVGWGSEKLFF. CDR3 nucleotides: TGTGCCAGCAGCGTAGGGTGGGGGAGTGAAAAACTGTTTTTT.

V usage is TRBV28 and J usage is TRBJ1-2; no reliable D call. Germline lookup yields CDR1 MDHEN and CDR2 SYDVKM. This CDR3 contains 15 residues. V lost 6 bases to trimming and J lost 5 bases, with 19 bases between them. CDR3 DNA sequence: TGTGCCAGCAGGCCAATTACCACAGCGGGGTATGGCTACACCTTC. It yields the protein CASRPITTAGYGYTF.

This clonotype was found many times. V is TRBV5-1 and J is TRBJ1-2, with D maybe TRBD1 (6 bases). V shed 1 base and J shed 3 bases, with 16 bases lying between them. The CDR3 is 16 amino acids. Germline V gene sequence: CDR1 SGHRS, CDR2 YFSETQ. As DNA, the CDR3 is TGCGCCAGCAGCTTGAATAGGGGCGAGGGGGACTATGGCTACACCTTC. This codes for CASSLNRGEGDYGYTF.

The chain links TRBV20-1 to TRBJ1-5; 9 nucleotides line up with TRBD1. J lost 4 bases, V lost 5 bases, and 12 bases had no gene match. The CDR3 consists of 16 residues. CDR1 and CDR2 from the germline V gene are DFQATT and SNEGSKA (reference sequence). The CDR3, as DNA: TGCAGTGCTCAAGCGCCGGGACAGGGTCGAAATCAGCCCCAGCATTTT. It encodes CSAQAPGQGRNQPQHF.

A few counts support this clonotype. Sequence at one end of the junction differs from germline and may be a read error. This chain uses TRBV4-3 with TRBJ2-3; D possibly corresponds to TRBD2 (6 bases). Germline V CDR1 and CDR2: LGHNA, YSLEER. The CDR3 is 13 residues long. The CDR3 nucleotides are TGCGCCAGCAGCCAAGAGGTCGCGGGAAGTACGCATTTT. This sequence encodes CASSQEVAGSTHF.

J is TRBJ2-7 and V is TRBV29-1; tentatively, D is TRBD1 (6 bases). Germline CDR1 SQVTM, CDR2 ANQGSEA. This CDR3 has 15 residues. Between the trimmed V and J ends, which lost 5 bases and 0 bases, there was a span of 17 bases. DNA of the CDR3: TGCAGCGTTTCAAGGCAGGGGCTGAGCTCCTACGAGCAGTACTTC. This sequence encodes CSVSRQGLSSYEQYF.

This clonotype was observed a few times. CDR3 nucleotides: TGCAGCGTTGGTCGCAGGGGACACGAGCAGTACTTC. This gives the protein CSVGRRGHEQYF. The chain uses TRBV29-1 and TRBJ2-7, with D possibly TRBD1 on 6 matching bases. CDR3 size: 12 residues. V was pared by 4 bases and J by 5 bases, with 12 bases between. Germline lookup yields CDR1 SQVTM and CDR2 ANQGSEA.

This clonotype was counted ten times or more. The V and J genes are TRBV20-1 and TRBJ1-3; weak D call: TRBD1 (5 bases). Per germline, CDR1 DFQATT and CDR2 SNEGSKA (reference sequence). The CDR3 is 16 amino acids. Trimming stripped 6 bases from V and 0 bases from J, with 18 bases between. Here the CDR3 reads CSAIDTGTASGNTIYF. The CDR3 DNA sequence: TGCAGTGCCATAGACACCGGGACTGCCTCTGGAAACACCATATATTTT.

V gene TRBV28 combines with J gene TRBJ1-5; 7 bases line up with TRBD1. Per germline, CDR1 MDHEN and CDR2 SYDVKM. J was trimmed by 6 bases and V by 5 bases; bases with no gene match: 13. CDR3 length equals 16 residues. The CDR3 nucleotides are TGTGCCAGCAGTCCAAAGACAGGGATTGTTGGTCAGCCCCAGCATTTT. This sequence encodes CASSPKTGIVGQPQHF.

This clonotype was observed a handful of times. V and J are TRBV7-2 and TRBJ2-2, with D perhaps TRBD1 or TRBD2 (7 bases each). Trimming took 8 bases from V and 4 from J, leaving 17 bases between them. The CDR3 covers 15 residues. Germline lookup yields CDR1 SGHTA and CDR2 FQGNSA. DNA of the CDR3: TGTGCCAGCTATGGGGGAGGGGGCACCACCGGGGAGCTGTTTTTT. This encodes CASYGGGGTTGELFF.

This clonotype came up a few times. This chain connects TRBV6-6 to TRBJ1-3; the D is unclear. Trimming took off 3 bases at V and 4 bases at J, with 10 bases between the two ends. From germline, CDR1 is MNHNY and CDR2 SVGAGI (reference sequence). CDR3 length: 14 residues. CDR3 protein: CASSYGSKGNTIYF. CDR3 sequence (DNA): TGTGCCAGCAGTTATGGCTCAAAGGGAAACACCATATATTTT.

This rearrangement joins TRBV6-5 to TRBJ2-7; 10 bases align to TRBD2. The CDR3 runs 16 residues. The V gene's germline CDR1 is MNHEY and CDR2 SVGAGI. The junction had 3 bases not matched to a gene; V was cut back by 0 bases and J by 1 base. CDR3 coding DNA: TGTGCCAGCAGTTACTCTACTAGCGGGAAATCCTACGAGCAGTACTTC. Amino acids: CASSYSTSGKSYEQYF.

Here the CDR3 DNA reads TGCGCCAGCAGCCAAGAGGTTCATCAGGTCTACGAGCAGTACTTC. It specifies CASSQEVHQVYEQYF. The chain employs TRBV4-1 and TRBJ2-7; D is uncertain. The CDR3 totals 15 residues. Trimming took 0 bases from V and 3 from J, leaving 12 bases between them. Germline loops: CDR1 MGHRA, CDR2 YSYEKL.